This T cell receptor (beta chain) was found in a study of cytomegalovirus exposure and HLA in healthy donors (dated by TCRdb to 2017 to 2019). As for the study more broadly: A later analysis indicated that the roughly 120 validation repertoires were generated on the platform also employed for the 666 repertoires of the first cohort. Along with the roughly 610-subject first cohort, a separate validation cohort of approximately 110 different subjects was used. The study was designed to test whether signatures of past pathogen exposure could be identified by cataloging public T cell receptors. To predict cytomegalovirus infection status, the study combined high-throughput TCR immunosequencing, statistical association of individual TCRs with disease status, and machine learning.

The method behind the library was the immunoSEQ multiplex PCR assay. The study's own analysis went as follows. A statistical classification framework was developed to diagnose cytomegalovirus status using the catalog of TCR beta chain sequences. This immuneACCESS table, as held by TCRdb, lists in-frame sequences with V and J called but not all clones. Of the missing ones, under half trace to an unresolved V gene in checked studies; the others have no known cause. Clone size and the V and J calls come from that table; the DNA yielded D and trimming. This sample comprises approximately 200,000 clones, under 95% of them detected only once. The ten largest make up 1.1% of the sample. The V and J ends are trimmed by 5 bases and 1 base, leaving 14 bases between them. The CDR3 runs 15 residues from the cysteine to the phenylalanine. The retained sequence is limited to the CDR3, 45 bases, with the frame set at the first base. Via the germline V gene, CDR1 is SGHTA and CDR2 FQGNSA.

Donors formed part of the validation cohort, which comprised 120 subjects and was distinct from the first cohort of several hundred subjects. As for this clone: Which antigen it targets is not known. Base qualities are missing; no much larger clone stands one base away.

The study at large found these results: In both the original and validation cohorts, the classifier was reported to diagnose cytomegalovirus status with high specificity and sensitivity. A later analysis had no HLA typing for the validation cohort, so co-occurrence there was scored across all 130 or so repertoires. The study listed 164 TCR beta chains as associated with cytomegalovirus. The authors suggested that the approach could potentially be generalized to other disease states and immunological phenotypes. In a later analysis, TCRs clustered in the first cohort were found to also tend to co-occur in the 120 or so validation repertoires, with over 90% of cluster scores above 0. Three of the identified cytomegalovirus-associated TCR beta chains were confirmed in vitro to be specific for cytomegalovirus antigens. Across donors, most TCR sequences were observed very rarely, whereas some public TCRs were present in many individuals.

Sequenced: PBMCs. This TCR came from a woman younger than 35 in good health and CMV-seronegative. The chain couples TRBV7-2 to TRBJ1-1; the D gene is possibly TRBD1, with 5 bases matching. The CDR3 sequence is CASSPKGLGNTEAFF. The DNA sequence follows: TGTGCCAGCAGCCCTAAGGGGTTGGGGAACACTGAAGCTTTCTTT.